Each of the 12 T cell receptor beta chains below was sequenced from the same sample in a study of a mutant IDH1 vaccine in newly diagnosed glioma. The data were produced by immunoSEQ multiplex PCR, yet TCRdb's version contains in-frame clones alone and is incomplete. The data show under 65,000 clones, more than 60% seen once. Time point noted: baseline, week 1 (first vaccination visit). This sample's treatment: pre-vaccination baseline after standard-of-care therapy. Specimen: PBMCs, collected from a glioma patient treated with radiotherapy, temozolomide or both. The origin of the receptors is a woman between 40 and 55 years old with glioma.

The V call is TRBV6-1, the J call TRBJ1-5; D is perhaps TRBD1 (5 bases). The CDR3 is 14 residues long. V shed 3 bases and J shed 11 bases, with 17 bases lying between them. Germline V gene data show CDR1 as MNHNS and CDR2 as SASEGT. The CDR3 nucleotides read TGTGCCAGCAGTGACGGCGGAGGGACCACCACCCAGCATTTT. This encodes CASSDGGGTTTQHF.

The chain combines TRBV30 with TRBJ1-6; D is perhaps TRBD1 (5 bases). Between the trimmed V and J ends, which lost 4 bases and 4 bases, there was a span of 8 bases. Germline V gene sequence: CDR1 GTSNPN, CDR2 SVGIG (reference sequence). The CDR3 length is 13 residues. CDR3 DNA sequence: TGTGCCTGGAACCGACAGTATAATTCACCCCTCCACTTT. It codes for CAWNRQYNSPLHF.

In DNA, the CDR3 is TGTGCCAGCAGCTTATCGCTCCGTAATGAAAAACTGTTTTTT. Translation gives CASSLSLRNEKLFF. The gene calls are TRBV5-5 and TRBJ1-4; D gene unclear. Trimming pared 2 bases from V and 4 bases from J, leaving 9 bases between. The CDR3 runs to 14 residues. Germline V gives CDR1 SGHKS, CDR2 YYEKEE (reference sequence).

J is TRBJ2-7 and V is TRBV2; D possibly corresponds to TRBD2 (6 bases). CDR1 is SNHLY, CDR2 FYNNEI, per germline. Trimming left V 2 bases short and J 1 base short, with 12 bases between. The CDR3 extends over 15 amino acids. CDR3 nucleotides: TGTGCCAGCAGTGAACGGGTAGGGACTTCCTACGAGCAGTACTTC. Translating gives CASSERVGTSYEQYF.

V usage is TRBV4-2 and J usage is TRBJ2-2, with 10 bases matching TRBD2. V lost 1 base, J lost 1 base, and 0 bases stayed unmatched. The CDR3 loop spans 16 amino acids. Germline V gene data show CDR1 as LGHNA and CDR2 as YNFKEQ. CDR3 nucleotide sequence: TGTGCCAGCAGCCAAGTAGCGGGGGGGAACACCGGGGAGCTGTTTTTT. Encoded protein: CASSQVAGGNTGELFF.

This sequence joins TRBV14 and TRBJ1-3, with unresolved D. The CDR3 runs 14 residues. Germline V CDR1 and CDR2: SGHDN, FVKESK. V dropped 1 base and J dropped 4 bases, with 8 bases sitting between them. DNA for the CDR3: TGTGCCAGCAGCCAAGCTGGGAGGGGAAACACCATATATTTT. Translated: CASSQAGRGNTIYF.

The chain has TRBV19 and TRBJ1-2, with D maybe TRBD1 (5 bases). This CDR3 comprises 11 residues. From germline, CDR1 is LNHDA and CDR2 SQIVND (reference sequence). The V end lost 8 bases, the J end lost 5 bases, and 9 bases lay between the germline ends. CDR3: CASSGVYGYTF. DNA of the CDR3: TGTGCCAGTTCGGGGGTTTATGGCTACACCTTC.

Here the CDR3 reads CAISEGVEGSPLHF. The CDR3 coding sequence is TGTGCCATCAGTGAAGGGGTAGAGGGTTCACCCCTCCACTTT. The chain joins TRBV10-3 to TRBJ1-6, with D maybe TRBD1 (5 bases). The CDR3 is 14 residues long. Per the germline V gene, CDR1 is ENHRY and CDR2 is SYGVKD. V gave up 3 bases and J gave up 9 bases, with 12 bases separating them.

The CDR3: CASSLQGPGSPLHF. The CDR3 nucleotides read TGTGCCAGCAGCTTACAGGGGCCGGGTTCACCCCTCCACTTT. The V call is TRBV7-9, the J call TRBJ1-6; weak D call: TRBD1 (6 bases). This CDR3 spans 14 amino acids. CDR1 and CDR2 from the germline V gene are SEHNR and FQNEAQ (reference sequence). The V and J ends lost 2 bases and 9 bases respectively, with 11 bases between them.

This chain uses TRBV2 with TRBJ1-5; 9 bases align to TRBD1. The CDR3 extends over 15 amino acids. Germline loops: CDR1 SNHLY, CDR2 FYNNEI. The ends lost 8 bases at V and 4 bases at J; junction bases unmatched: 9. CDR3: CASLEQGASNQPQHF. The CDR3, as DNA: TGTGCCAGCCTAGAACAGGGGGCTTCAAATCAGCCCCAGCATTTT. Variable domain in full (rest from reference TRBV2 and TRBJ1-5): EPEVTQTPSHQVTQMGQEVILRCVPISNHLYFYWYRQILGQKVEFLVSFYNNEISEKSEIFDDQFSVERPDGSNFTLKIRSTKLEDSAMYFCASLEQGASNQPQHFGDGTRLSIL.

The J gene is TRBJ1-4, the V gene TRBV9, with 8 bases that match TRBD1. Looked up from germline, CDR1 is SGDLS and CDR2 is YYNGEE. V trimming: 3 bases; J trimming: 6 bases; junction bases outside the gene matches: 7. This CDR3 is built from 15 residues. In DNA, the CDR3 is TGTGCCAGCAGCGCCCAGACAGGGGTGGATGAAAAACTGTTTTTT. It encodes CASSAQTGVDEKLFF.

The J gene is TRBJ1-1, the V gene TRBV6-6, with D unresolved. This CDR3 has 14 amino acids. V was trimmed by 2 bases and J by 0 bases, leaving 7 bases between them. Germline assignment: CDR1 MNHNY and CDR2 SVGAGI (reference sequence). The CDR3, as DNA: TGTGCCAGCAGTTACAACCCGCTGAACACTGAAGCTTTCTTT. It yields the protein CASSYNPLNTEAFF.